This record covers a single T cell receptor (beta chain). These data originate in a study of CD8 T cells in Susac syndrome. With random hexamers, reverse transcription was performed on roughly 0.5 to 1 ug of RNA. TCRdb re-called the immunoSEQ multiplex PCR reads through MiXCR, storing one row per CDR3 protein. The repertoire holds 130,000 to 150,000 distinct CDR3 sequences, with 94% as singletons. Looked up from germline, CDR1 is SQVTM and CDR2 is ANQGSEA. V lost 6 bases to trimming and J lost 1 base, with 9 bases between them. CDR3 length: 12 amino acids. This chain joins TRBV29-1 and TRBJ1-1; D is ambiguous. The TCR was taken from a human donor in good health. Material for sequencing was CD8+ T cells from PBMCs. CDR3 in amino acids: CSVIQSNTEAFF. The CDR3 nucleotides read TGCAGCGTAATTCAGTCGAACACTGAAGCTTTCTTT.